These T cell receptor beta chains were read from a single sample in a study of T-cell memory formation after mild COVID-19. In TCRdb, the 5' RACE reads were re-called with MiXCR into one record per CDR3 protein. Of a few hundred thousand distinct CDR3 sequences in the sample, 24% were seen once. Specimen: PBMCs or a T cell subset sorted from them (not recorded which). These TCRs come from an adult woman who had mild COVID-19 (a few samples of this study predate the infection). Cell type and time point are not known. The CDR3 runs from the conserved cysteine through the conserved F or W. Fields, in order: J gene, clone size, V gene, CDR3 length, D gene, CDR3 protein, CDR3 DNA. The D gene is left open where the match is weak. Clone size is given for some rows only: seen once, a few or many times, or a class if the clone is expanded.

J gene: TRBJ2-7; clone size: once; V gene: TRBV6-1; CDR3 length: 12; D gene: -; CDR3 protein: CASRRLSYEQYF; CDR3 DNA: TGTGCCAGCAGGAGACTTTCCTACGAGCAGTACTTC
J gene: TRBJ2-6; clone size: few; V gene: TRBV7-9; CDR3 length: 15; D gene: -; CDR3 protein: CASDSSGGETNVLTF; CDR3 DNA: TGTGCCAGCGATTCGTCAGGTGGGGAGACCAACGTCCTGACTTTC
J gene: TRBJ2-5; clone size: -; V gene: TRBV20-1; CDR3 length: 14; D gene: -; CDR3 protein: CSASRRSFTETQYF; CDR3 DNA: TGCAGTGCTAGTCGGAGAAGCTTCACTGAGACCCAGTACTTC
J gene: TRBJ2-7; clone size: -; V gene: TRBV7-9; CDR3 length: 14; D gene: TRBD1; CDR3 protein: CASSQGTAHYEQYF; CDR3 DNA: TGTGCCAGCAGCCAAGGGACAGCCCACTACGAGCAGTACTTC
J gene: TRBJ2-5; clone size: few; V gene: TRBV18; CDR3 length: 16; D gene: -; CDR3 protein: CASSPTGHGVQETQYF; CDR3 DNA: TGTGCCAGCTCACCAACGGGGCATGGTGTCCAAGAGACCCAGTACTTC
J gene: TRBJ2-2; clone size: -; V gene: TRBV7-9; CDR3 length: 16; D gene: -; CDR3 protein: CASSLGPRTSTGELFF; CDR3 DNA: TGTGCCAGCAGCTTGGGCCCGAGGACTTCAACCGGGGAGCTGTTTTTT
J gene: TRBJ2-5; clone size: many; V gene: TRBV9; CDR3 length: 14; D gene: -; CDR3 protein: CASSVDNSLETQYF; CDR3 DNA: TGTGCCAGCAGCGTAGATAATAGCTTGGAGACCCAGTACTTC
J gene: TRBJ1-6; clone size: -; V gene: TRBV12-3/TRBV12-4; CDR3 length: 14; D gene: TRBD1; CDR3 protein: CASSSGTEPSPLHF; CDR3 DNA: TGTGCCAGCAGTTCCGGGACAGAGCCTTCACCCCTCCACTTT
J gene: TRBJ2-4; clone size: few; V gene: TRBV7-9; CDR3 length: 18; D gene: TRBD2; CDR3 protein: CASAMAGGTTLAKNIQYF; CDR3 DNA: TGTGCCAGCGCCATGGCGGGAGGAACGACCTTAGCCAAAAACATTCAGTACTTC
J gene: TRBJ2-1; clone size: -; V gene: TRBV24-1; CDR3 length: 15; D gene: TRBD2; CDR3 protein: CATSESGLPGGAPFF; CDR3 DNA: TGTGCCACCAGTGAATCGGGACTACCGGGAGGGGCCCCGTTCTTC
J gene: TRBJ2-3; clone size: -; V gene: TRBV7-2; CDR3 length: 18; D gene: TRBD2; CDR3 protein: CASSFGGLAGPRTDTQYF; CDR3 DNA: TGTGCCAGCAGCTTCGGGGGACTAGCGGGGCCACGCACAGATACGCAGTATTTT
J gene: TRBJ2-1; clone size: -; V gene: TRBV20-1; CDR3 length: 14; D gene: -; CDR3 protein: CSAREPGTLGEQFF; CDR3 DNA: TGCAGTGCTAGAGAACCCGGGACCTTAGGTGAGCAGTTCTTC
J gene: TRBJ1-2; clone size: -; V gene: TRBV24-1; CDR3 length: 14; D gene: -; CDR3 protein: CATSDSWGRHGYTF; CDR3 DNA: TGTGCCACCAGTGATAGCTGGGGTCGCCATGGCTACACCTTC
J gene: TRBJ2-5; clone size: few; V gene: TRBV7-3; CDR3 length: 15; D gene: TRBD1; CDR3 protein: CASSLALTGRETQYF; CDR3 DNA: TGTGCCAGCAGCCTCGCCCTGACAGGGCGAGAGACCCAGTACTTC
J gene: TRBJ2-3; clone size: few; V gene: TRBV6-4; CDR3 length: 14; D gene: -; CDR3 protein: CASKAAGVSDTQYF; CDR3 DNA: TGTGCCAGCAAGGCCGCAGGTGTATCAGATACGCAGTATTTT
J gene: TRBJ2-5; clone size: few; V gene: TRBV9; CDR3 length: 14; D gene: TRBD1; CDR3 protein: CASSVDRGEETQYF; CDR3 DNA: TGTGCCAGCAGCGTAGACAGGGGTGAAGAGACCCAGTACTTC